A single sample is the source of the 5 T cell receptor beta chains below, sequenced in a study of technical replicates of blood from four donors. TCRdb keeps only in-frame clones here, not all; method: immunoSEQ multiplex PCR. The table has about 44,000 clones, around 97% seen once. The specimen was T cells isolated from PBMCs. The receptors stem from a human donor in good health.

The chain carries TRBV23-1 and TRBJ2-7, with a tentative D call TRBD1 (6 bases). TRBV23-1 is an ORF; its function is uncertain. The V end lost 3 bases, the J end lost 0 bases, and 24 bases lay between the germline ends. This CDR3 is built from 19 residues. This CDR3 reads CASSHELGTSPPSSYEQYF. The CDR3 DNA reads TGCGCCAGCAGTCATGAACTCGGGACATCGCCCCCGAGCTCCTACGAGCAGTACTTC.

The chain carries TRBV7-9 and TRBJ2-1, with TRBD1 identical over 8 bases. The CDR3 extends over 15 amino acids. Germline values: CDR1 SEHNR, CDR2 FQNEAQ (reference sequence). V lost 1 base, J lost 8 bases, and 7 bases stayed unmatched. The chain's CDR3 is CASSLGQGLGDEQFF. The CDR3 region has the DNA TGTGCCAGCAGCTTAGGACAGGGGCTGGGCGATGAGCAGTTCTTC.

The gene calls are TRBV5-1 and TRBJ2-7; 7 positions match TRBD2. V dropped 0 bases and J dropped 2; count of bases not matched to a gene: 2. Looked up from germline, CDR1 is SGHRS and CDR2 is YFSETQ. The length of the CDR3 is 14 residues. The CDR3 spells CASSLAAGAYEQYF. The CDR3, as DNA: TGCGCCAGCAGCTTGGCGGCGGGAGCCTACGAGCAGTACTTC.

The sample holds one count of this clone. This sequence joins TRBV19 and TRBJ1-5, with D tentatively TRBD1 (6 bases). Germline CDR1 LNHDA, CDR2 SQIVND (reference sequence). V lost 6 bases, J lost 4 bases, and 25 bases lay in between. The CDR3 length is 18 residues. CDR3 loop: CASSRPGHRRGENQPQHF. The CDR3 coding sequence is TGTGCCAGTAGCCGTCCGGGACATAGAAGGGGCGAGAATCAGCCCCAGCATTTT. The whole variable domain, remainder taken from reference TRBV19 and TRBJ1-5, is DGGITQSPKYLFRKEGQNVTLSCEQNLNHDAMYWYRQDPGQGLRLIYYSQIVNDFQKGDIAEGYSVSREKKESFPLTVTSAQKNPTAFYLCASSRPGHRRGENQPQHFGDGTRLSIL.

The CDR3 loop reads CASSDSLGDIGEQYF. CDR3 sequence (DNA): TGCGCCAGCAGTGACTCATTAGGGGACATAGGGGAGCAGTACTTC. This rearrangement joins TRBV10-1 to TRBJ2-7; a weak D match, TRBD1 (6 bases). The V and J ends lost 3 bases and 7 bases respectively, with 19 bases between them. Germline values: CDR1 WNHNN, CDR2 SYGVQD (reference sequence). There are 15 residues in the CDR3.